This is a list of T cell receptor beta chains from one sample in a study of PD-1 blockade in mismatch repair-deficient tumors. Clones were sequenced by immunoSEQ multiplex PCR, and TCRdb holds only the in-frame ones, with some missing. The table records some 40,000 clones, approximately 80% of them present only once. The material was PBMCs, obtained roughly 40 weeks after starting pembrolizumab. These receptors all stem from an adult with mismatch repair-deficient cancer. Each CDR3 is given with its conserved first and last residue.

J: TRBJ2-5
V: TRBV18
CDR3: CASSPARQETQYF

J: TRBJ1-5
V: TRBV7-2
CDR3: CASSVYTGTWQPQHF

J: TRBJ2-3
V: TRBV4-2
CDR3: CASSQGAASSLDTQYF

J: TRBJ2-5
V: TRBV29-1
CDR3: CSVDSRETQYF

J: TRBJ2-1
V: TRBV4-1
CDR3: CASSQDPREWNEQFF

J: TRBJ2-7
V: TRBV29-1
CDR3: CSVDSSTTGGNEQYF

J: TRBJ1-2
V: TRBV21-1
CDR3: CASSTRGRDYGYTF

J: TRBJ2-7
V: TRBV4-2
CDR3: CASSQNTQGANFEQYF

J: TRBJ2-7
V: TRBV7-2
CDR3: CASSLGSPYEQYF

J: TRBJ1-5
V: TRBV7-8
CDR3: CASSLGVRGLIQPQHF

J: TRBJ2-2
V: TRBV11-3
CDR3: CASSADRGQGGELFF

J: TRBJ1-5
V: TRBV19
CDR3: CASSNRQTGKVQPQHF

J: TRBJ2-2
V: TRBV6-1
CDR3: CASSESSPIDTGELFF

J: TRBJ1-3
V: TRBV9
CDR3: CASSVGEGFSGNTIYF

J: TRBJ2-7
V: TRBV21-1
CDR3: CASRGRGSSQYF

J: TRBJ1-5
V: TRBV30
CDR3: CAWSTGTQPQHF

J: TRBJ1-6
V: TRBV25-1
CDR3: CASYRGPGSPLHF

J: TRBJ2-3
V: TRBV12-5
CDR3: CASGFSGTDTQYF

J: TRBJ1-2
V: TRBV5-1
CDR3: CASSSQGGYGYTF

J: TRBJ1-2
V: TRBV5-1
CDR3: CASSLAGVMHGYTF

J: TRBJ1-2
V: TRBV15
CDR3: CATSRDSGSGTF

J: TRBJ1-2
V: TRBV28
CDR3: CASSFASRGYGYTF

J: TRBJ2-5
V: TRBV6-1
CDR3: CASSTGLTQETQYF

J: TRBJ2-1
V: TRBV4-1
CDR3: CASSPSWTVLEGGFF

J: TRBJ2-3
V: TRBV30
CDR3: CAWGGKDTQYF

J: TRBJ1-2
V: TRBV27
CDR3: CASSLRNPGSNYGYTF

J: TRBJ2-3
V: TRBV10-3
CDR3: CAISETSGVTQYF

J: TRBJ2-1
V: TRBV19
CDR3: CATGRAVGWDEQFF

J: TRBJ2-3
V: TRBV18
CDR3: CASSPDRNTDTQYF

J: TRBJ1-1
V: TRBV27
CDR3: CASSFDRRAATEAFF

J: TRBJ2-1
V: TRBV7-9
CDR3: CASSLREGRESDNEQFF

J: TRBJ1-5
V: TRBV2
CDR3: CASSVQEGQPQHF

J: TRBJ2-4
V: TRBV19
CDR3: CASSIPGGAKNIQYF

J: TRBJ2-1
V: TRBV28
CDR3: CASSSGLVIYNEQFF

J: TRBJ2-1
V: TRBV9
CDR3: CASGTLINEQFF

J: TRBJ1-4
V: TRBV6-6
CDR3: CASTRTVSATNEKLFF